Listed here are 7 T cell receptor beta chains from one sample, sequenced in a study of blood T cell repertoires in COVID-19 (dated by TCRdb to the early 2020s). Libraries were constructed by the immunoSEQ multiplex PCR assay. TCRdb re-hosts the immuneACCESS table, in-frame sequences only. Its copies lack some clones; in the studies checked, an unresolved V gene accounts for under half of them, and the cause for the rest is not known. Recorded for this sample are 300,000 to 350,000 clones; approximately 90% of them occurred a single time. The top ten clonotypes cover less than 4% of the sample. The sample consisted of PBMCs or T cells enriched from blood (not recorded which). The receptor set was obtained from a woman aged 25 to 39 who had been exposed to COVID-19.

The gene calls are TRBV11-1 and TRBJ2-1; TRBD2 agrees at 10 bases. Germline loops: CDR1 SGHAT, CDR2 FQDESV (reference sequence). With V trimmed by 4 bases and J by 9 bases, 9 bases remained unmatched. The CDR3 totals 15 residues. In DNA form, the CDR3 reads TGTGCCAGCAGCTCTTCTAGCGGGGGTAGGGGTGAGCAGTTCTTC. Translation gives CASSSSSGGRGEQFF.

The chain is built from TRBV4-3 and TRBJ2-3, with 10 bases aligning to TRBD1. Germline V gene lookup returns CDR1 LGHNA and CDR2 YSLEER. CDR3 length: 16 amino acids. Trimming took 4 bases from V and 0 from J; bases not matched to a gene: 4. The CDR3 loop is CASSPGQGVSTDTQYF. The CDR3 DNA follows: TGCGCCAGCAGCCCCGGACAGGGGGTGAGCACAGATACGCAGTATTTT.

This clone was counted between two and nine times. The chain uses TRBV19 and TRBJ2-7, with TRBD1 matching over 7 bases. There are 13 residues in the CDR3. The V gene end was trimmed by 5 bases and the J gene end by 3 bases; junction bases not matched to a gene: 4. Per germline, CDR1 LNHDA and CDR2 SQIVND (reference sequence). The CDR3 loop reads CASSPGTDYEQYF. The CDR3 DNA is TGTGCCAGTAGTCCAGGGACAGACTACGAGCAGTACTTC.

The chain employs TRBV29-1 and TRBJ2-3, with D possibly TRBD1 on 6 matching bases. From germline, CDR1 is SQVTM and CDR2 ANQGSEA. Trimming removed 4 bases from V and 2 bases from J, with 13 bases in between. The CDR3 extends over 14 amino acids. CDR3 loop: CSVGQDTNTDTQYF. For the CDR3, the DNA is TGCAGCGTTGGACAGGACACGAACACAGATACGCAGTATTTT.

This CDR3 reads CASTLNPGAYGYTF. The DNA for the CDR3 is TGCGCCAGCACCTTAAATCCAGGGGCCTATGGCTACACCTTC. The chain is built from TRBV5-1 and TRBJ1-2; D is perhaps TRBD1 (6 bases). Per the germline V gene, CDR1 is SGHRS and CDR2 is YFSETQ. V was trimmed by 6 bases and J by 4 bases, leaving 16 bases between them. The CDR3 runs to 14 residues. Variable domain in full (rest from reference TRBV5-1 and TRBJ1-2): KAGVTQTPRYLIKTRGQQVTLSCSPISGHRSVSWYQQTPGQGLQFLFEYFSETQRNKGNFPGRFSGRQFSNSRSEMNVSTLELGDSALYLCASTLNPGAYGYTFGSGTRLTVV.

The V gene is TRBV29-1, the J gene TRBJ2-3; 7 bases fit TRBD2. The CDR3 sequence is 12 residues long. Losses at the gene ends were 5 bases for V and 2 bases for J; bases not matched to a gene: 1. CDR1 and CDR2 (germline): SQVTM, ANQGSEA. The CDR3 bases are TGCAGCGTTCGGGGGGACACAGATACGCAGTATTTT. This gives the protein CSVRGDTDTQYF.

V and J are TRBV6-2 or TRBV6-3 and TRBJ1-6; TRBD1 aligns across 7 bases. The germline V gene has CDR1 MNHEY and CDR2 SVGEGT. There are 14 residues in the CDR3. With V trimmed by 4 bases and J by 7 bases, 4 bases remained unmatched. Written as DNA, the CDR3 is TGTGCCAGCAGTTCCCGGGACAGAAATTCACCCCTCCACTTT. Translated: CASSSRDRNSPLHF.